The clone carrying this TCR beta chain was counted ten times or more. Its antigen is still unknown. This sample is part of a study of T cells in Graves' hyperthyroidism and ophthalmopathy. Study-level findings and limits: Model predictions of ophthalmopathy came a median approximately 6.8 months before onset.

Trimming removed 6 bases at V and 0 bases at J, with 12 bases between. Germline CDR1 reads SNHLY; CDR2 reads FYNNEI. The CDR3 totals 14 residues. Amplified TCR beta CDR3 regions came from RNA transcripts. When the TCR CDR3 underwent first-round RT-PCR, the HTBI primer set was used. TCRdb redid the calling of the multiplex PCR reads with MiXCR, one entry per CDR3 protein. Found here are 200,000 to 250,000 distinct CDR3 sequences, around 17% of them singletons; the top ten hold around two fifths. The source material was blood. The receptor was isolated from a man aged 40-55 years with Graves' hyperthyroidism. This chain connects TRBV2 to TRBJ2-7, with D possibly being TRBD1 or TRBD2 (7 bases each). CDR3 sequence reads: CASRERDSSYEQYF. CDR3 in DNA: TGTGCCAGCAGAGAGCGGGACAGCTCCTACGAGCAGTACTTC.